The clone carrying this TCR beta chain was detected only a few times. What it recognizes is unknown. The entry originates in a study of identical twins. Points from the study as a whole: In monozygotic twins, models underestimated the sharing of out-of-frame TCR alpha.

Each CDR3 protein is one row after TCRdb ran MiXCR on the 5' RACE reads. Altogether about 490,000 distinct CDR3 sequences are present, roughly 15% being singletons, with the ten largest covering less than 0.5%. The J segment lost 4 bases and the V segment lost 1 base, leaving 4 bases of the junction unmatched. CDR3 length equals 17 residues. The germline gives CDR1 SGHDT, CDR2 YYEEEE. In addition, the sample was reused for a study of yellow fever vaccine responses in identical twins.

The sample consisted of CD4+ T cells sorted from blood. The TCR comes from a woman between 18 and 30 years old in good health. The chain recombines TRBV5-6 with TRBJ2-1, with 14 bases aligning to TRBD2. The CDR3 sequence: CASSLKTSGRAYNEQFF. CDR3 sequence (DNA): TGTGCCAGCAGCTTGAAGACTAGCGGGAGGGCGTACAATGAGCAGTTCTTC.